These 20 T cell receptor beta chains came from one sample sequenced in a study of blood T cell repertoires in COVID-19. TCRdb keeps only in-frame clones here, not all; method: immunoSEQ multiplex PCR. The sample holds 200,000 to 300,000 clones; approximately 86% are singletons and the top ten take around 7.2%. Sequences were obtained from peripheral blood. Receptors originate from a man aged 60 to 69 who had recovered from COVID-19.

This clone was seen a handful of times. The CDR3 here is CASSVYGREETQYF. CDR3 DNA: TGTGCCAGCAGCGTATACGGCAGGGAAGAGACCCAGTACTTC. The chain employs TRBV9 and TRBJ2-5; D perhaps matches TRBD1 (5 bases). Germline V lookup: CDR1 SGDLS, CDR2 YYNGEE. The V gene lost 1 base and the J gene lost 3 bases, with 10 bases spanning the gap. This CDR3 has 14 amino acids.

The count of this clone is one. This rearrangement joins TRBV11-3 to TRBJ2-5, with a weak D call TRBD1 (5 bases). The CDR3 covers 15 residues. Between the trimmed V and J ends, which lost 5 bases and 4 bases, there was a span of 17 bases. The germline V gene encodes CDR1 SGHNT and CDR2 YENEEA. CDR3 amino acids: CASSPRSRAGETQYF. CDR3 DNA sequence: TGTGCCAGCAGCCCGAGATCCAGGGCCGGAGAGACCCAGTACTTC.

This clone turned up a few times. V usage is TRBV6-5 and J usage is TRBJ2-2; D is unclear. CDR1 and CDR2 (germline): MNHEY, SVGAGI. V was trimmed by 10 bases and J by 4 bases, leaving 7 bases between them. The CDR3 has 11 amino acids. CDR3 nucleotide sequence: TGTGCCACCCTCAGCACCGGGGAGCTGTTTTTT. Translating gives CATLSTGELFF.

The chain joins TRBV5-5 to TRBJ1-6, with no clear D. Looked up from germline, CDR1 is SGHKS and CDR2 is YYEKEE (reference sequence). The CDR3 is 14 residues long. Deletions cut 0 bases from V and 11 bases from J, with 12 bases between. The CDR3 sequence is CASSLDPRRTPLHF. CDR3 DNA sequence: TGTGCCAGCAGCTTGGACCCAAGGAGGACACCCCTCCACTTT.

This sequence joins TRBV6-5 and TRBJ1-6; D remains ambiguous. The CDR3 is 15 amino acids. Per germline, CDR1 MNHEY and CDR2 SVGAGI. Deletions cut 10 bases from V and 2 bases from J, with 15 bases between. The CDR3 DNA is TGTGCCACAAGACCGCCCAGGACCTATAATTCACCCCTCCACTTT. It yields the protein CATRPPRTYNSPLHF.

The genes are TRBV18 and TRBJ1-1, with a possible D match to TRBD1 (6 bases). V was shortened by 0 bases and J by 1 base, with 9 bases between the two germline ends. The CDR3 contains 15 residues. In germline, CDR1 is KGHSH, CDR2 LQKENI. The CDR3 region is CASSPPAGANTEAFF. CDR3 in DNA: TGTGCCAGCTCACCACCAGCAGGGGCGAACACTGAAGCTTTCTTT.

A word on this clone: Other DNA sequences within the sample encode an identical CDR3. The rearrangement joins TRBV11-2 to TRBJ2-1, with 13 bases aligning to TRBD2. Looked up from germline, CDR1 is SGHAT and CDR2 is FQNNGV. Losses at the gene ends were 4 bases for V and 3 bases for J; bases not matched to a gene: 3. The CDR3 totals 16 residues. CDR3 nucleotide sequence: TGTGCCAGCAGCTCTCGGACTAGCGGGGGCTACAATGAGCAGTTCTTC. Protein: CASSSRTSGGYNEQFF.

CDR3 sequence reads: CASSLLAGSYNEQFF. The CDR3 bases are TGTGCCAGCAGCTTGTTAGCGGGTTCCTACAATGAGCAGTTCTTC. The chain employs TRBV5-5 and TRBJ2-1, with 7 bases matching TRBD2. CDR3 length equals 15 residues. With V trimmed by 1 base and J by 1 base, 2 bases remained unmatched. Germline assignment: CDR1 SGHKS and CDR2 YYEKEE (reference sequence).

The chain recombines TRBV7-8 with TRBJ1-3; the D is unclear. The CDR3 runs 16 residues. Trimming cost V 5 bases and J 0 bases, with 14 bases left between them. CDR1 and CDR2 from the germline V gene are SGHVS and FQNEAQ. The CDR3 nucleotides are TGTGCCAGCAGCGGATCCCGGAGCGTCTCTGGAAACACCATATATTTT. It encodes CASSGSRSVSGNTIYF.

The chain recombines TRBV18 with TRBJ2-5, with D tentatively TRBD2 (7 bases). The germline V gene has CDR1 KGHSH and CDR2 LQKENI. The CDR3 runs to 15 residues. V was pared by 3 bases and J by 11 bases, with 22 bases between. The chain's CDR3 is CASSPPTGGGRGQYF. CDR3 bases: TGTGCCAGCTCACCCCCAACGGGGGGCGGTCGGGGGCAGTACTTC.

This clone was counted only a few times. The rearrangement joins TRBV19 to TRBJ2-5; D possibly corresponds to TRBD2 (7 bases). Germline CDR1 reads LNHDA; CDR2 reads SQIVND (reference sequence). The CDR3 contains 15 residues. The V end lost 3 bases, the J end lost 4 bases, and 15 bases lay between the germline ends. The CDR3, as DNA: TGTGCCAGTAGTATTAGGGGGGGGGCCGGAGAGACCCAGTACTTC. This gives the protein CASSIRGGAGETQYF.

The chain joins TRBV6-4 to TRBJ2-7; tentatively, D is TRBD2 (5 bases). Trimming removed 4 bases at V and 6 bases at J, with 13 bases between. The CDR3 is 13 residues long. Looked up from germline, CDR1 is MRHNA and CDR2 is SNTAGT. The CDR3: CASSGITSSEQYV. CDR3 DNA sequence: TGTGCCAGCAGTGGGATTACTAGTAGCGAGCAGTACGTC.

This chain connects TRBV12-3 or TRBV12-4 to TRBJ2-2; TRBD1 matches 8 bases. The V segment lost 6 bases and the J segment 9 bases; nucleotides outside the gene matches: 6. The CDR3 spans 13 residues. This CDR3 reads CASRRQGLRELFF. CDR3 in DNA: TGTGCCAGCAGAAGACAGGGGCTGAGGGAGCTGTTTTTT.

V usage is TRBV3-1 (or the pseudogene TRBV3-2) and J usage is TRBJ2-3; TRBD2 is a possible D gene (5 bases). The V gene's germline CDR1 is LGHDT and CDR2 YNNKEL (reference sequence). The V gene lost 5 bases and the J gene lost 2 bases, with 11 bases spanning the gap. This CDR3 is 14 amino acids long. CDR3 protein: CASSFRGNTDTQYF. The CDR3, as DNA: TGTGCCAGCAGCTTTCGGGGAAACACAGATACGCAGTATTTT.

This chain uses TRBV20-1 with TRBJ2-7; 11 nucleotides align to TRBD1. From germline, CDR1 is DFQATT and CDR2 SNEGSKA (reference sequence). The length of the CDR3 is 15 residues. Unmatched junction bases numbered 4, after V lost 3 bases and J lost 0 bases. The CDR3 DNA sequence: TGCAGTGCTAGTACCGGGACAGGGGGCTCCTACGAGCAGTACTTC. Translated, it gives CSASTGTGGSYEQYF.

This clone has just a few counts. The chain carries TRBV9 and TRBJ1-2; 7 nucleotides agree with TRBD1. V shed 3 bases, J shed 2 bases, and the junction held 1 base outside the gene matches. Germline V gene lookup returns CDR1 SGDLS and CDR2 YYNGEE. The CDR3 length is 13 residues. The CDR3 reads CASSATGNYGYTF. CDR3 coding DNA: TGTGCCAGCAGCGCGACAGGGAACTATGGCTACACCTTC.

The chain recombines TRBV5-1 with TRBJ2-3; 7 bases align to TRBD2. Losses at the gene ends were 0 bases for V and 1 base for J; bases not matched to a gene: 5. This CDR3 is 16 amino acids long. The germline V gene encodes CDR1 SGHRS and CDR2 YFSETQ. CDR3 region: CASSLVVAGGTDTQYF. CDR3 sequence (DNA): TGCGCCAGCAGCTTGGTGGTAGCGGGCGGCACAGATACGCAGTATTTT.

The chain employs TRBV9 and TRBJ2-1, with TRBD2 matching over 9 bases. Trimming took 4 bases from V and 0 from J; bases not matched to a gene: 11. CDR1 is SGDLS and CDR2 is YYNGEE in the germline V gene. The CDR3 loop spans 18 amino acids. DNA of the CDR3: TGTGCCAGCAGCTCACGGGCGGGGGGGACCAACTCCTACAATGAGCAGTTCTTC. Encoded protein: CASSSRAGGTNSYNEQFF.

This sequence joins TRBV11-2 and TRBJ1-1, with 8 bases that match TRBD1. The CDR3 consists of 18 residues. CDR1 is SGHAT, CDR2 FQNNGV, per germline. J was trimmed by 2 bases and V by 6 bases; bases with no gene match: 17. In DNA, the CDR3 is TGTGCCAGCAGGCCGCCCAGGGGGCTCTTGATAGGAAACACTGAAGCTTTCTTT. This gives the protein CASRPPRGLLIGNTEAFF.

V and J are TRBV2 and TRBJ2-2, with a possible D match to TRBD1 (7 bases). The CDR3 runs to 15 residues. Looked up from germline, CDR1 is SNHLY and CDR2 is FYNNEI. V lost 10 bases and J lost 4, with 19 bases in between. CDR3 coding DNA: TGTGCCACCCCTCCTAGGCAGGGGGGCACCGGGGAGCTGTTTTTT. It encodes CATPPRQGGTGELFF.